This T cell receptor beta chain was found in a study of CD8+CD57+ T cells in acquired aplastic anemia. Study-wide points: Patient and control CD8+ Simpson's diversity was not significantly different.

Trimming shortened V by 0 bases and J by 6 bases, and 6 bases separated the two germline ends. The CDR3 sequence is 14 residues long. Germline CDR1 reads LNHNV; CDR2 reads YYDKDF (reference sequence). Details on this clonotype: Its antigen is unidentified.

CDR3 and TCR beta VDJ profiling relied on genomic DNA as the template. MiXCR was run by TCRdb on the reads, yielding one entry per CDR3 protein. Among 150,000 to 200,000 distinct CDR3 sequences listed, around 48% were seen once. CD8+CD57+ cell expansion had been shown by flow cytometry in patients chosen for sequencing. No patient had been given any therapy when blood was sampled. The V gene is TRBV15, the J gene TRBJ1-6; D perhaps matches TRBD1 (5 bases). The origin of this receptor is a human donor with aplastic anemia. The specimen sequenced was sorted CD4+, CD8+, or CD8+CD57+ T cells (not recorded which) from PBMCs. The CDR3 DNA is TGTGCCACCAGCAGAGATGGGGGTAATTCACCCCTCCACTTT. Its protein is CATSRDGGNSPLHF.